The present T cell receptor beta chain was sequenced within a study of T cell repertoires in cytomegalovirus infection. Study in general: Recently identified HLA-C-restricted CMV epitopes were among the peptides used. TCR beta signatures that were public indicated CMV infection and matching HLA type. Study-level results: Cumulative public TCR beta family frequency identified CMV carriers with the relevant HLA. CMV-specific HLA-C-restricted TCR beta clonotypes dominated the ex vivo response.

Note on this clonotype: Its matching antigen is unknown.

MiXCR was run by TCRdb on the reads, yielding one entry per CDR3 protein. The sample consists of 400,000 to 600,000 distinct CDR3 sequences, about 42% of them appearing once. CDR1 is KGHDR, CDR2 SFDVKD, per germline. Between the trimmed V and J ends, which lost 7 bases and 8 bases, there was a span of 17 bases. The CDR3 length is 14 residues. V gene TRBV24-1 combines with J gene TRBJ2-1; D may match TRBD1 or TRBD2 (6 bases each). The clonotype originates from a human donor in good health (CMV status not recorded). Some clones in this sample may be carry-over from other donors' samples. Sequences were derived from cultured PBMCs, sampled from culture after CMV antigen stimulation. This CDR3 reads CATSGRGALDEQFF. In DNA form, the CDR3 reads TGTGCCACCAGCGGTAGGGGGGCCCTGGATGAGCAGTTCTTC.